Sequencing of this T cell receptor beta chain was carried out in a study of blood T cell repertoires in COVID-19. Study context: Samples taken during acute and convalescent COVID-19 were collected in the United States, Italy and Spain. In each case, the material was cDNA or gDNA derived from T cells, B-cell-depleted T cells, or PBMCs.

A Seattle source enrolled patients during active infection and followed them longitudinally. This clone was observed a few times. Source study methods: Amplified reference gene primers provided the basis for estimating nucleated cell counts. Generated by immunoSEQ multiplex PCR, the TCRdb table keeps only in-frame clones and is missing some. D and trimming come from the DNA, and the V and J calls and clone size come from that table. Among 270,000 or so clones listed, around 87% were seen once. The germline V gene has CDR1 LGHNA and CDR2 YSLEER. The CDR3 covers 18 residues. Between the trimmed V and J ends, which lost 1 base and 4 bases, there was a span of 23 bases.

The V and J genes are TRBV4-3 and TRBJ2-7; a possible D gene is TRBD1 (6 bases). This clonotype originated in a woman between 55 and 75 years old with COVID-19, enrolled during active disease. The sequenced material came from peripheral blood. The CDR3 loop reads CASSQARWRETGDYEQYF. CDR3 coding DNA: TGCGCCAGCAGCCAAGCGAGATGGAGAGAGACAGGAGATTACGAGCAGTACTTC.